This T cell receptor beta chain was recorded in a study of blood T cell repertoires in COVID-19. Whole-study context: Sources were T cells, B-cell-depleted T cells, or PBMCs; the material itself was cDNA or gDNA.

Original processing methods: Amplification of reference gene primers provided the estimated nucleated cell counts. TCRdb's copy holds only in-frame clones and misses some; the assay was immunoSEQ multiplex PCR. The V and J calls and clone size come from that table; D and trimming were worked out from the DNA. This table holds around 220,000 clones, around nine tenths found once. V lost 7 bases, J lost 4 bases, and 19 bases lay in between. CDR3 length equals 15 residues. Germline CDR1 is MNHEY and CDR2 is SVGAGI. The chain uses TRBV6-5 and TRBJ1-1, with D perhaps TRBD1 (6 bases). This TCR derives from a man between 18 and 29 years old with active or convalescent COVID-19. Material: peripheral blood. The CDR3 protein is CASTLSGGLGTEAFF. The CDR3, as DNA: TGTGCCAGCACCCTAAGCGGGGGGCTTGGCACTGAAGCTTTCTTT.